The clone carrying this T cell receptor (beta chain) has a handful of counts. Antigen unknown. This CDR3 spans 14 amino acids. Looked up from germline, CDR1 is MNHEY and CDR2 is SVGAGI. Trimming took off 5 bases at V and 8 bases at J, with 18 bases between the two ends. Primers used in a second PCR of roughly 6 to 12 cycles were a sample-barcoded 5' primer and a J-beta primer mix. One entry per CDR3 protein results from TCRdb running MiXCR on the 5' RACE reads. The sample consists of fewer than 1.5 million distinct CDR3 sequences, approximately 42% of them appearing once. The data derive from a study of blood T cells in healthy people across ages. Study outcomes and limitations: There were more naive CD4+ cells and higher diversity in long-lived donors than in aged donors. The diversity estimates, figures obtained from one million T cells, were considered underestimates.

The origin of this receptor is a woman younger than 35 in good health. The V and J genes are TRBV6-5 and TRBJ1-2; no firm D call. Sequenced sample: blood. CDR3 protein: CASSGGRLRDGYTF. CDR3 bases: TGTGCCAGCAGTGGAGGACGGCTGCGTGACGGCTACACCTTC.